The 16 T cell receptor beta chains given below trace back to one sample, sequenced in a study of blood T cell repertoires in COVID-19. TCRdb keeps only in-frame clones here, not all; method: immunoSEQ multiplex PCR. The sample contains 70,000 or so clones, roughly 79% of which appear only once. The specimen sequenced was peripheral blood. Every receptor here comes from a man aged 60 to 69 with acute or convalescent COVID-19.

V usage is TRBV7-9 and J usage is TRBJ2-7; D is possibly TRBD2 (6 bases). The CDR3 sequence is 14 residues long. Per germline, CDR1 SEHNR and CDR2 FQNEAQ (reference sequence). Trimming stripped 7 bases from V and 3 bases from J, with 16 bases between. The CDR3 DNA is TGTGCCAGCACCCCGAGTGGGGGGAACTACGAGCAGTACTTC. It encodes CASTPSGGNYEQYF.

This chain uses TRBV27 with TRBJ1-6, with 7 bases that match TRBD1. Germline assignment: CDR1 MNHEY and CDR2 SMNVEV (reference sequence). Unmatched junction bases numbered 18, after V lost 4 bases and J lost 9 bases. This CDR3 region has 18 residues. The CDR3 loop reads CASSSRGRGSGQGSPLHF. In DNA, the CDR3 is TGTGCCAGCAGTTCGAGGGGCAGGGGGAGCGGGCAGGGTTCACCCCTCCACTTT.

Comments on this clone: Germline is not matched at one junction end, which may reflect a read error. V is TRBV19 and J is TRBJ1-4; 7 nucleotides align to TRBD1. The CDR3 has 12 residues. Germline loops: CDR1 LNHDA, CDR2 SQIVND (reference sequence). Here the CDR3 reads CASSPDPGQSVF. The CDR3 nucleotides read TGTGCCAGTAGTCCAGACCCGGGACAGTCCGTTTTT. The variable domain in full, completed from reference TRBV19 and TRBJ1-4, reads DGGITQSPKYLFRKEGQNVTLSCEQNLNHDAMYWYRQDPGQGLRLIYYSQIVNDFQKGDIAEGYSVSREKKESFPLTVTSAQKNPTAFYLCASSPDPGQSVFGSGTQLSVL.

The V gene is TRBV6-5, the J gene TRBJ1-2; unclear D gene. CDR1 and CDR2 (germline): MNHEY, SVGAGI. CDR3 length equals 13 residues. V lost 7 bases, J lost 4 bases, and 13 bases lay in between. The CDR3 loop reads CASMGLGGYGYTF. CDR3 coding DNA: TGTGCCAGCATGGGTCTGGGAGGCTATGGCTACACCTTC.

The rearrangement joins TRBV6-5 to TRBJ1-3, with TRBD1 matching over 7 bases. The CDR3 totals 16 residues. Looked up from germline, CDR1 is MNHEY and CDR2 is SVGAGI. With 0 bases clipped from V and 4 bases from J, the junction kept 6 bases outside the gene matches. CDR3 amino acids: CASSYSEQGLGNTIYF. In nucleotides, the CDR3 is TGTGCCAGCAGTTACTCCGAACAGGGGTTAGGAAACACCATATATTTT.

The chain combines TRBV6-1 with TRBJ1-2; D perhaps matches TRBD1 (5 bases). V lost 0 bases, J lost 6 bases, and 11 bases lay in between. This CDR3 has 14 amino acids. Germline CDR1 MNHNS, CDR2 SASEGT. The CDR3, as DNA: TGTGCCAGCAGTGAAGCGGGTCAGGGTGATGGCTACACCTTC. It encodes CASSEAGQGDGYTF.

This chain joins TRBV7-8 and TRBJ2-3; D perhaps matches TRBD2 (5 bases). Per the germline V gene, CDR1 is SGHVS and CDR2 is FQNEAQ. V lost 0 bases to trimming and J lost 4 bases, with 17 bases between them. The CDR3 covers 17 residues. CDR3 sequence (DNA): TGTGCCAGCAGCTTAGCCCTTGCGCAGCGAGGGTCAGATACGCAGTATTTT. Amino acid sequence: CASSLALAQRGSDTQYF. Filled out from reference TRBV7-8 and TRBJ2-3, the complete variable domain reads GAGVSQSPRYKVAKRGQDVALRCDPISGHVSLFWYQQALGQGPEFLTYFQNEAQLDKSGLPSDRFFAERPEGSVSTLKIQRTQQEDSAVYLCASSLALAQRGSDTQYFGPGTRLTVL.

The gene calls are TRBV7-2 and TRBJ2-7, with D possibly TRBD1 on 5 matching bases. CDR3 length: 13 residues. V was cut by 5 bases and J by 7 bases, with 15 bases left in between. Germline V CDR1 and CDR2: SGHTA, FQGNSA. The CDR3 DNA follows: TGTGCCAGCAGCAAACAGGAATCCCTGGAGCAGTACTTC. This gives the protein CASSKQESLEQYF.

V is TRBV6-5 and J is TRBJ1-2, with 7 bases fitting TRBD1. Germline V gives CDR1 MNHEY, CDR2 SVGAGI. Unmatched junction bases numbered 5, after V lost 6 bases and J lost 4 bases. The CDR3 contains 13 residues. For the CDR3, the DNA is TGTGCCAGCAGGAGGACAGGTGTCTATGGCTACACCTTC. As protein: CASRRTGVYGYTF.

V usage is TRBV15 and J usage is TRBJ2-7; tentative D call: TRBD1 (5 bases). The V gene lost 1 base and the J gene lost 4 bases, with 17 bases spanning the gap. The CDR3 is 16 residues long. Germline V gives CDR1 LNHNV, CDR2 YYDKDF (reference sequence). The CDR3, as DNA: TGTGCCACCAGCAGAGCTTTTATCGTCGCAGGGTACGAGCAGTACTTC. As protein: CATSRAFIVAGYEQYF.

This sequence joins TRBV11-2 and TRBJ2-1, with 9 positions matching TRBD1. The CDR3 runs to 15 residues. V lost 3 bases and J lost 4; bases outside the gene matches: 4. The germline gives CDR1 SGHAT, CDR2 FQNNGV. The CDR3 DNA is TGTGCCAGCAGCTTCGGACAGGGGAGATACAATGAGCAGTTCTTC. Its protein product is CASSFGQGRYNEQFF.

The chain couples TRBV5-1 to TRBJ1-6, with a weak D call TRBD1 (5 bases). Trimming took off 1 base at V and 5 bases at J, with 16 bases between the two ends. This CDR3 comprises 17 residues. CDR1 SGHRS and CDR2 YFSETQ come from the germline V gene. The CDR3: CASSLYDRGSNNSPLHF. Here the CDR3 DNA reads TGCGCCAGCAGCTTGTACGATCGGGGGAGTAATAATTCACCCCTCCACTTT.

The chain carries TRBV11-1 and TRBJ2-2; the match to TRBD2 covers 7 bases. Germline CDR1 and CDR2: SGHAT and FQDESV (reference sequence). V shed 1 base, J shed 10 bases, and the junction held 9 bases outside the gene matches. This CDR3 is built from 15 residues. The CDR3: CASSLGASGAAELFF. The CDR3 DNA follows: TGTGCCAGCAGCTTAGGGGCCAGCGGGGCGGCGGAGCTGTTTTTT. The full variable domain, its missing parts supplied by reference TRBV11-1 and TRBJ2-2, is EAEVAQSPRYKITEKSQAVAFWCDPISGHATLYWYRQILGQGPELLVQFQDESVVDDSQLPKDRFSAERLKGVDSTLKIQPAELGDSAMYLCASSLGASGAAELFFGEGSRLTVL.

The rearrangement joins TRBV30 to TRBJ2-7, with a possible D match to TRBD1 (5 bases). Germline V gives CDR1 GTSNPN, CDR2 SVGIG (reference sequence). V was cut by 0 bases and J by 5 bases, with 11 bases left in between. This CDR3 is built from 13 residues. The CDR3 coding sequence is TGTGCCTGGAGTGTATACAGGCTCGACGAGCAGTACTTC. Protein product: CAWSVYRLDEQYF. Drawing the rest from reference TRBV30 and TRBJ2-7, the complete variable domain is SQTIHQWPATLVQPVGSPLSLECTVEGTSNPNLYWYRQAAGRGLQLLFYSVGIGQISSEVPQNLSASRPQDRQFILSSKKLLLSDSGFYLCAWSVYRLDEQYFGPGTRLTVT.

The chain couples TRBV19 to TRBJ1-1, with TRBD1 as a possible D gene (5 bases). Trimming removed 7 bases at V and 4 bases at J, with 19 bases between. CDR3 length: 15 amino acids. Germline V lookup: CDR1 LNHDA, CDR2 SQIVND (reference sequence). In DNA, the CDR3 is TGTGCCAGTATCCCCCTGGGGGGTACGGTCACTGAAGCTTTCTTT. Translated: CASIPLGGTVTEAFF. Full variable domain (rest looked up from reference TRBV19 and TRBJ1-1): DGGITQSPKYLFRKEGQNVTLSCEQNLNHDAMYWYRQDPGQGLRLIYYSQIVNDFQKGDIAEGYSVSREKKESFPLTVTSAQKNPTAFYLCASIPLGGTVTEAFFGQGTRLTVV.

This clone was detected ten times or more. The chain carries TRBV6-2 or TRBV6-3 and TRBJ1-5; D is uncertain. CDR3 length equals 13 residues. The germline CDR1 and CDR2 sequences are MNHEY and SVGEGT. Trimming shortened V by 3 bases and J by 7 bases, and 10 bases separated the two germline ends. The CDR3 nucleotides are TGTGCCAGCAGTTATAACAAATGGCAGCCCCAGCATTTT. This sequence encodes CASSYNKWQPQHF.